Presented here are 9 T cell receptor beta chains from one specimen sequenced in a study of blood T cell repertoires in COVID-19. Measured with immunoSEQ multiplex PCR; TCRdb has only the in-frame clones, and not every one. The sample comprises 55,000 to 70,000 clones, about 82% of which are singletons, and about 4% rests with the top ten. The sequenced sample consisted of peripheral blood. These receptors all stem from a man aged 50 to 60 with acute or convalescent COVID-19.

This chain links TRBV11-2 with TRBJ1-1; 10 bases align to TRBD1. V trimming: 3 bases; J trimming: 5 bases; junction bases outside the gene matches: 9. The germline gives CDR1 SGHAT, CDR2 FQNNGV. The CDR3 is 16 amino acids. The CDR3 bases are TGTGCCAGCAGCTTCGGGACAGGGGCCTTGATTACTGAAGCTTTCTTT. Protein product: CASSFGTGALITEAFF.

The V gene is TRBV5-1, the J gene TRBJ2-4, with 14 bases that match TRBD2. V lost 4 bases, J lost 6 bases, and 3 bases stayed unmatched. CDR3 length: 15 residues. Per the germline V gene, CDR1 is SGHRS and CDR2 is YFSETQ. CDR3 bases: TGCGCCAGCAGCCCGGGGACTAGCGGGAGAAACATTCAGTACTTC. It translates to CASSPGTSGRNIQYF.

CDR3 DNA: TGTGCCTGGACTGGGCGGGCTCAAGAGACCCAGTACTTC. This sequence encodes CAWTGRAQETQYF. The chain joins TRBV30 to TRBJ2-5; D is perhaps TRBD2 (5 bases). The CDR3 is 13 residues long. Per germline, CDR1 GTSNPN and CDR2 SVGIG (reference sequence). Trimming left V 4 bases short and J 2 bases short, with 11 bases between.

Concerning this clone itself: One end of the junction does not line up with germline, which may come from a read error. The rearrangement joins TRBV30 to TRBJ1-1; D is uncertain. This CDR3 is built from 13 residues. The V gene's germline CDR1 is GTSNPN and CDR2 SVGIG (reference sequence). In DNA form, the CDR3 reads TGTACCTGGAGTAAACTCTTCGAGACTGAAGCTTTCTTT. It specifies CTWSKLFETEAFF.

CDR3: CASRAVLYNEQFF. The CDR3 DNA follows: TGCGCCAGCAGAGCGGTACTTTACAATGAGCAGTTCTTC. V usage is TRBV5-1 and J usage is TRBJ2-1; D possibly corresponds to TRBD2 (5 bases). Trimming removed 5 bases at V and 4 bases at J, with 10 bases between. The CDR3 extends over 13 amino acids. The germline V gene has CDR1 SGHRS and CDR2 YFSETQ.

The rearrangement joins TRBV9 to TRBJ1-3; maybe TRBD1 (5 bases). Germline V gene data show CDR1 as SGDLS and CDR2 as YYNGEE. The CDR3 has 15 amino acids. V shed 4 bases and J shed 0 bases, with 11 bases lying between them. The CDR3, as DNA: TGTGCCAGCAGCTTTGACAGTAGCTCTGGAAACACCATATATTTT. It yields the protein CASSFDSSSGNTIYF.

The chain couples TRBV9 to TRBJ1-2, with a possible D match to TRBD1 (5 bases). CDR3 size: 15 residues. Germline assignment: CDR1 SGDLS and CDR2 YYNGEE. The V end was cut by 3 bases, the J end by 0 bases, with 12 bases between. The CDR3 coding sequence is TGTGCCAGCAGCGCCACGACAGCGACTAACTATGGCTACACCTTC. This encodes CASSATTATNYGYTF.

The chain uses TRBV5-1 and TRBJ2-3, with D tentatively TRBD2 (5 bases). Germline-derived CDR1 and CDR2 are SGHRS and YFSETQ. Trimming took off 2 bases at V and 0 bases at J, with 10 bases between the two ends. CDR3 length: 15 amino acids. The CDR3 here is CASSFPGGSTDTQYF. Here the CDR3 DNA reads TGCGCCAGCAGCTTTCCTGGCGGGAGCACAGATACGCAGTATTTT.

This chain connects TRBV25-1 to TRBJ2-1; 8 bases fit TRBD1. CDR3 length: 14 amino acids. The V gene's germline CDR1 is MGHDK and CDR2 SYGVNS. Trimming cost V 4 bases and J 9 bases; bases outside gene matches: 8. CDR3 sequence reads: CASSAGQGGGEQFF. Written as DNA, the CDR3 is TGTGCCAGCAGTGCCGGACAGGGCGGCGGTGAGCAGTTCTTC.